The text below deals with one T cell receptor (beta chain). These data belong to a study of PD-1 blockade in mismatch repair-deficient tumors. The CDR3 length is 13 residues. Germline CDR1 is MNHNS and CDR2 is SASEGT. The trim removed 9 bases at V and 7 bases at J, leaving 9 bases unmatched. Repertoires were generated with immunoSEQ multiplex PCR, while TCRdb's copy carries only in-frame clones and drops some. The sample lists 130,000 or so clones, 86% occurring once. The chain couples TRBV6-1 to TRBJ2-1; TRBD1 aligns across 7 bases. The receptor's source is an adult with mismatch repair-deficient cancer. Sequences were derived from peripheral blood, sampled 44 weeks after starting pembrolizumab. The CDR3 bases are TGTGCCAGTTACATCGGGACAGCAAATGAGCAGTTCTTC. Its translation is CASYIGTANEQFF.